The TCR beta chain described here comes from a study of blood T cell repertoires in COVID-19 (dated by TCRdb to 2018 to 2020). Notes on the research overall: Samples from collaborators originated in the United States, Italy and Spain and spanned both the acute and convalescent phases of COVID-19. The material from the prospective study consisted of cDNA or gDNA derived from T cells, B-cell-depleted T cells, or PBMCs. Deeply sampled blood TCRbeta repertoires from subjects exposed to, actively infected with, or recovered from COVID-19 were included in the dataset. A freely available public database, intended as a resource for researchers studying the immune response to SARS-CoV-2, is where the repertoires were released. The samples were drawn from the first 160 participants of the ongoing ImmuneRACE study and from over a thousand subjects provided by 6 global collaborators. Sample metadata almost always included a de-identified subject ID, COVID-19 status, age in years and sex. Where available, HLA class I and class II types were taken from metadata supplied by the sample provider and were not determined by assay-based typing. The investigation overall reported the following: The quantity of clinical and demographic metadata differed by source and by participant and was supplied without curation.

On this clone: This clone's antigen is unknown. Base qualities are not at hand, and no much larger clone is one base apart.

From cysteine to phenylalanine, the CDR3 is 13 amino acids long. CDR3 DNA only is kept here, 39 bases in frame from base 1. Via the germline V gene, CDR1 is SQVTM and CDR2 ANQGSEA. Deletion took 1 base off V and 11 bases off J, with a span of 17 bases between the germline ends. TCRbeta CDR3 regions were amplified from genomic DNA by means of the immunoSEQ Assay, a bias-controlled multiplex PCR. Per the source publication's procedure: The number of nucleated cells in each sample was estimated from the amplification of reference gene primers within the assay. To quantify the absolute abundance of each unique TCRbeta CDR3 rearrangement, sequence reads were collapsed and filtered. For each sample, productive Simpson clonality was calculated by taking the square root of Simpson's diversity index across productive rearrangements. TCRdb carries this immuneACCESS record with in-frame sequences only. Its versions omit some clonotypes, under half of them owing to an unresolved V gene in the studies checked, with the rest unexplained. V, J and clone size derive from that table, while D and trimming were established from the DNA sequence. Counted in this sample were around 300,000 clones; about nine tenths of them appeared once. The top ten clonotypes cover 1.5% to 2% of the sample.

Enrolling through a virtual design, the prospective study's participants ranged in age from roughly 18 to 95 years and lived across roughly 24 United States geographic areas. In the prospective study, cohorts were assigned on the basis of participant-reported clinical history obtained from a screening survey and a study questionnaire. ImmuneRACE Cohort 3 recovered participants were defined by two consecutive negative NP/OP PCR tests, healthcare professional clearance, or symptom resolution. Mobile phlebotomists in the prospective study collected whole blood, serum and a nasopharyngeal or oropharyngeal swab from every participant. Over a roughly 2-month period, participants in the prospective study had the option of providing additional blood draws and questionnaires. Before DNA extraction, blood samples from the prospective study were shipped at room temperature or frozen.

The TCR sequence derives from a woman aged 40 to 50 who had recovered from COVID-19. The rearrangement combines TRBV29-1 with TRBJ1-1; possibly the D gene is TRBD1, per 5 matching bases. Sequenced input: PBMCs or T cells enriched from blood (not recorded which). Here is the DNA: TGCAGCGTTGAAGGCGCGGCGGGGGGTACGGCTTTCTTT. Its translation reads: CSVEGAAGGTAFF. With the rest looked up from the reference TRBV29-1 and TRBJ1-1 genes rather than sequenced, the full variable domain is SAVISQKPSRDICQRGTSLTIQCQVDSQVTMMFWYRQQPGQSLTLIATANQGSEATYESGFVIDKFPISRPNLTFSTLTVSNMSPEDSSIYLCSVEGAAGGTAFFGQGTRLTVV.